Included here is one TCR beta chain sequence, with context. Its antigen is undetermined. This entry belongs to a study of T-cell memory formation after mild COVID-19. Study-wide findings and caveats: Second-wave clones with a day 37 peak had unconfirmed SARS-CoV-2 specificity. Most CD4+ clones that shrank were in CM and EM, while CD8+ ones turned up in EMRA. Certain responding clones were present in pre-infection memory, suggesting participation of cross-reactive memory.

Trimming pared 0 bases from V and 4 bases from J, leaving 16 bases between. The V gene's germline CDR1 is SQVTM and CDR2 ANQGSEA. The CDR3 is 15 residues long. MiXCR, run by TCRdb on the 5' RACE reads, gives a single entry per CDR3 protein. The sample includes 350,000 or so distinct CDR3 sequences, 20% to 25% of them seen just once. The sequencing sample was made of PBMCs or a T cell subset sorted from them (not recorded which). The sequence came from an adult woman who had mild COVID-19 (a few samples of this study predate the infection). Cell type and time point are not known. The chain employs TRBV29-1 and TRBJ2-7; perhaps TRBD2 as D (5 bases). The CDR3, as DNA: TGCAGCGTTGAAGATGTGGACTCCTCGGGGTACGAGCAGTACTTC. This sequence encodes CSVEDVDSSGYEQYF.